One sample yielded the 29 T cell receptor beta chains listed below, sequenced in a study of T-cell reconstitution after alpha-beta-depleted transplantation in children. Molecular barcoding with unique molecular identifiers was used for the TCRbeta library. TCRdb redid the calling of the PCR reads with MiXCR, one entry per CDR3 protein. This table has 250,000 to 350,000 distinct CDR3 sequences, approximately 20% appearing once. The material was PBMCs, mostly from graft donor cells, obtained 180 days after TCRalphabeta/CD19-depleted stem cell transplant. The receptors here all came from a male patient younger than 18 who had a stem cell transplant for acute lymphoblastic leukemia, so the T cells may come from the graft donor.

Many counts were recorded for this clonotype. The CDR3 protein is CASSLIPRLADTQYF. CDR3 bases: TGTGCCAGCAGCTTAATCCCCAGACTAGCAGATACGCAGTATTTT. The chain uses TRBV7-3 and TRBJ2-3; perhaps TRBD2 as D (6 bases). The CDR3 runs 15 residues. Germline V gene lookup returns CDR1 SGHTA and CDR2 FQGTGA. Trimming took off 1 base at V and 4 bases at J, with 12 bases between the two ends.

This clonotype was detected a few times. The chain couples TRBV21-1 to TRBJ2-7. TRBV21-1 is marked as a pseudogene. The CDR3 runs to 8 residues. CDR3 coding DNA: TGTGCCAGCAGCAGTGCCGTCTTC. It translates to CASSSAVF.

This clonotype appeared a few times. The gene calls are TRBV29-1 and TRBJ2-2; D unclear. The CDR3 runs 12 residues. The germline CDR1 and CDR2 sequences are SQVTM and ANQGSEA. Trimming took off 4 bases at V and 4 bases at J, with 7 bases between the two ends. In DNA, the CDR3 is TGCAGCGTTGGGGAATTCACCGGGGAGCTGTTTTTT. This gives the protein CSVGEFTGELFF.

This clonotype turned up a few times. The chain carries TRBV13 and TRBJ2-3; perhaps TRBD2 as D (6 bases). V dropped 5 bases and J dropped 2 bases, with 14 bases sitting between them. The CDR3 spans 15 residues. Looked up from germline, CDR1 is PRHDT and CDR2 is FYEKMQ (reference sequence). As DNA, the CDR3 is TGTGCCAGCAGCCCAGGACCGGGACTCACAGATACGCAGTATTTT. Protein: CASSPGPGLTDTQYF. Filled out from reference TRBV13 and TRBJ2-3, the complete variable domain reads AAGVIQSPRHLIKEKRETATLKCYPIPRHDTVYWYQQGPGQDPQFLISFYEKMQSDKGSIPDRFSAQQFSDYHSELNMSSLELGDSALYFCASSPGPGLTDTQYFGPGTRLTVL.

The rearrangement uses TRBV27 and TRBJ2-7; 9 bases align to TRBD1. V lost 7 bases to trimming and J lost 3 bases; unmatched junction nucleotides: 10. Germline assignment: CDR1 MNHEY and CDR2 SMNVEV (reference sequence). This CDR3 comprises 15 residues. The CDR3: CASKLNGQGNYEQYF. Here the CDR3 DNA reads TGTGCCAGCAAGCTAAACGGACAGGGGAACTACGAGCAGTACTTC.

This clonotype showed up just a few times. In DNA form, the CDR3 reads TGCGCCAGCAGCTTGGGTTACACCGGCAACGAGCAGTACTTC. Its protein product is CASSLGYTGNEQYF. The gene calls are TRBV5-1 and TRBJ2-7; D remains unclear. V lost 0 bases to trimming and J lost 5 bases, with 12 bases between them. This CDR3 has 14 amino acids. From germline, CDR1 is SGHRS and CDR2 YFSETQ.

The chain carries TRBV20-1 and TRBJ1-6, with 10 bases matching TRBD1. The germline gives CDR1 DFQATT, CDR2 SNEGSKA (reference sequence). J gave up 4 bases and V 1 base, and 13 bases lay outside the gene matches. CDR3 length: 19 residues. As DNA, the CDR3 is TGCAGTGCTAGAGTACCTTCCGGGACAGGGGTAGGGTATAATTCACCCCTCCACTTT. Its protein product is CSARVPSGTGVGYNSPLHF.

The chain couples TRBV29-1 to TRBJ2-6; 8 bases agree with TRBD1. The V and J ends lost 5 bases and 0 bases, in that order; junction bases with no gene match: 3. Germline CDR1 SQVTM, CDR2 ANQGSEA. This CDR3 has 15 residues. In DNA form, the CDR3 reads TGCAGCGTTTCTCAGGGGGCCTCTGGGGCCAACGTCCTGACTTTC. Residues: CSVSQGASGANVLTF.

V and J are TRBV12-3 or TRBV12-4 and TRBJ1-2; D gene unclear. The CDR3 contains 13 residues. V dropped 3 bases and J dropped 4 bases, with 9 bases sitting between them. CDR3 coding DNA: TGTGCCAGCAGTTTCCCAGGTGGCTATGGCTACACCTTC. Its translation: CASSFPGGYGYTF.

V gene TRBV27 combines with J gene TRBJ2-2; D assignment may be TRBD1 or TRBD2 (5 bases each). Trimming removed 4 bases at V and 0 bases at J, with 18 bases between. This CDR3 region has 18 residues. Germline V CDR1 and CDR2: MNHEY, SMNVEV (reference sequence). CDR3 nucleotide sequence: TGTGCCAGCAGTTCCCTCGGGACGGGAAGCGCGAACACCGGGGAGCTGTTTTTT. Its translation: CASSSLGTGSANTGELFF.

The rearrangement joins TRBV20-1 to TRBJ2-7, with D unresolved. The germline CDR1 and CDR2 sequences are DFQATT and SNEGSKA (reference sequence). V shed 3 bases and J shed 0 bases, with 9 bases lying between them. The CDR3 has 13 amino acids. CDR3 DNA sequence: TGCAGTGCTAGGGTCAGTCCCTCCTACGAGCAGTACTTC. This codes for CSARVSPSYEQYF.

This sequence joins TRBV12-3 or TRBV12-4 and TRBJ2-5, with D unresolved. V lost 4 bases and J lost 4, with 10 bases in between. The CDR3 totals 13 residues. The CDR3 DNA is TGTGCCAGCAGTTCTCGGCCAGCAGAGACCCAGTACTTC. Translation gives CASSSRPAETQYF.

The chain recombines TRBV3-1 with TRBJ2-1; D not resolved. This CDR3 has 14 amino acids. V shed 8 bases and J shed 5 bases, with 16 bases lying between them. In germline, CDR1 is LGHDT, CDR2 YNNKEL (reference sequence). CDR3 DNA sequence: TGTGCCAGCCGAGAGTCGGGCAACAACAATGAGCAGTTCTTC. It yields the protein CASRESGNNNEQFF.

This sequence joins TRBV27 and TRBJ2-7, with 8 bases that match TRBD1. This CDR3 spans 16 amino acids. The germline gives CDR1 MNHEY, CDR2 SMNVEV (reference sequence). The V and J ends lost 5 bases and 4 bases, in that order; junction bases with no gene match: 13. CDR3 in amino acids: CASSPGTGDLSYEQYF. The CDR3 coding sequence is TGTGCCAGCAGTCCCGGGACAGGTGATTTATCTTACGAGCAGTACTTC.

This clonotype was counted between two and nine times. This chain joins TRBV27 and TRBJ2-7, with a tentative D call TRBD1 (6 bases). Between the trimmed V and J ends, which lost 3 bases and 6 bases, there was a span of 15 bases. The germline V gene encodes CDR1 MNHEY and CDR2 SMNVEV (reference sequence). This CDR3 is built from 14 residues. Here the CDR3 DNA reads TGTGCCAGCAGTTTGACAGGACCCCTAGGCGAGCAGTACTTC. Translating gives CASSLTGPLGEQYF.

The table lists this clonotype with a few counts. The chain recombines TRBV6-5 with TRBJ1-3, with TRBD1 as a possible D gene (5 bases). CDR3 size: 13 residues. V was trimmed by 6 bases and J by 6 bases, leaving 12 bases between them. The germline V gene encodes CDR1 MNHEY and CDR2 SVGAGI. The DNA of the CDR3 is TGTGCCAGCAGCCGGGGACCTTTAAACACCATATATTTT. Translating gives CASSRGPLNTIYF.

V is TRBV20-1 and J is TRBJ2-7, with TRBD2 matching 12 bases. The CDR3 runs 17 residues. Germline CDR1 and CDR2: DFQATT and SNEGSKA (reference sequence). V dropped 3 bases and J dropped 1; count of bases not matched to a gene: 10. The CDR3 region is CSARGGTSGSSSYEQYF. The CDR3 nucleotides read TGCAGTGCTAGGGGTGGGACTAGCGGGTCTTCATCCTACGAGCAGTACTTC.

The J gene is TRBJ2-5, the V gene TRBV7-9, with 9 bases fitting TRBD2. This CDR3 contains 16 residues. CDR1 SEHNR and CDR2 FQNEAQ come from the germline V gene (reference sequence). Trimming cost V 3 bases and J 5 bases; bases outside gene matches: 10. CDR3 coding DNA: TGTGCCAGCAGCTTGAGTTCAGCGGGAGGAAGGGAGACCCAGTACTTC. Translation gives CASSLSSAGGRETQYF.

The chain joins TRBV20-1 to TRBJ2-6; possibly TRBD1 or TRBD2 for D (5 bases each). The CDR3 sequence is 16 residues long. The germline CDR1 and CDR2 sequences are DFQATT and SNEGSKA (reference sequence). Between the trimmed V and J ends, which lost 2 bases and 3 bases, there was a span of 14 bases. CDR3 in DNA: TGCAGTGCTAGAAGCTGGGGACCCTATGGGGCCAACGTCCTGACTTTC. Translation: CSARSWGPYGANVLTF.

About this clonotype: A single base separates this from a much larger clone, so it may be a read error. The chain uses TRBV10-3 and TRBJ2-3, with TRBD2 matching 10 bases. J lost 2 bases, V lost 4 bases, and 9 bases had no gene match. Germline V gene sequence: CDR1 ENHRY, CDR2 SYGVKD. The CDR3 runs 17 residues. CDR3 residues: CAISAAMTSGSTDTQYF. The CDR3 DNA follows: TGTGCCATCAGTGCGGCCATGACTAGCGGGTCCACAGATACGCAGTATTTT.

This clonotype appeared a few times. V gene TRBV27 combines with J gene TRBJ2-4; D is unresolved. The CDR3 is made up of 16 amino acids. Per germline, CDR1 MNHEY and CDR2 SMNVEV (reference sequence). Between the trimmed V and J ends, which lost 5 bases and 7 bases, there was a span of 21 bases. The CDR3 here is CASSPLGPTPSNIQYF. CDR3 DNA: TGTGCCAGCAGTCCTCTAGGGCCTACCCCCTCCAACATTCAGTACTTC.

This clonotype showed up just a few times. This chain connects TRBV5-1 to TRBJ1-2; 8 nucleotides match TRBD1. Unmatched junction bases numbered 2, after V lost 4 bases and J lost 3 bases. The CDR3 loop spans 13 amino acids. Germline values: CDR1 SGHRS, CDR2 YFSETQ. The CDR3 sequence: CASSMTGDYGYTF. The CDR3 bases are TGCGCCAGCAGCATGACAGGGGACTATGGCTACACCTTC.

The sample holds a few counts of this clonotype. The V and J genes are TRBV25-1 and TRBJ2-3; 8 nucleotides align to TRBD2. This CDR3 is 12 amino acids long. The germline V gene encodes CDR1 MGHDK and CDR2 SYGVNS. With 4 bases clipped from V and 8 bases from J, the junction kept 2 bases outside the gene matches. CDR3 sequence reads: CASSGTSGTQYF. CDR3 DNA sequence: TGTGCCAGCAGTGGCACTAGCGGTACGCAGTATTTT.

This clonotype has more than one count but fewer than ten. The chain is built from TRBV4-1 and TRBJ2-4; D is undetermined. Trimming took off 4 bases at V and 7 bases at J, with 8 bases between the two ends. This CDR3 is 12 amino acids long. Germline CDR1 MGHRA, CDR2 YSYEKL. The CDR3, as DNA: TGCGCCAGCAGCCCCTTAGGCAACATTCAGTACTTC. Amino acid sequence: CASSPLGNIQYF.

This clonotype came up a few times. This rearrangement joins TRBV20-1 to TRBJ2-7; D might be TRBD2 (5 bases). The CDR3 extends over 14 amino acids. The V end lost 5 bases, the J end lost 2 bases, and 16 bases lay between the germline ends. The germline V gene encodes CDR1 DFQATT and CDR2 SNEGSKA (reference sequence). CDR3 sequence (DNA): TGCAGTGCTCCCCCCCGGCGGGCGACCTACGAGCAGTACTTC. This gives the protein CSAPPRRATYEQYF.

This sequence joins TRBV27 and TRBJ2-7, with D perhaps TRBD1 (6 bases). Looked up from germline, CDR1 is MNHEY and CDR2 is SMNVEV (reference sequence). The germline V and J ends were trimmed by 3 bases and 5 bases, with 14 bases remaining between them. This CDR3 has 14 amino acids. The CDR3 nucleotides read TGTGCCAGCAGTTTTGGGACAACAGCCAACGAGCAGTACTTC. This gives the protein CASSFGTTANEQYF.

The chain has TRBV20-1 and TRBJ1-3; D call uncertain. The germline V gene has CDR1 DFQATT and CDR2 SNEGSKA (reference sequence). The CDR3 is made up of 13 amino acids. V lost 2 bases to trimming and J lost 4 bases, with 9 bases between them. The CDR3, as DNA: TGCAGTGCTAGAAAGACGCGCGGAAACACCATATATTTT. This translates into CSARKTRGNTIYF.

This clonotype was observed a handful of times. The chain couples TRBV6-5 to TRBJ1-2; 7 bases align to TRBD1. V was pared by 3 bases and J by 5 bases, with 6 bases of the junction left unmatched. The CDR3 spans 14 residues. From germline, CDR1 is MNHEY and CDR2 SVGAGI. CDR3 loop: CASSYDRAVYGYTF. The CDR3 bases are TGTGCCAGCAGTTATGACAGGGCGGTTTATGGCTACACCTTC.

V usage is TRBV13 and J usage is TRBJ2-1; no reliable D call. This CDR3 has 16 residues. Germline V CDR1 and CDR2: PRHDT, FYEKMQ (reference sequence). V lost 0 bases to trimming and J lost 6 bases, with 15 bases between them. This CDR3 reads CASSLGYLEGPNEQFF. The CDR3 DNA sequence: TGTGCCAGCAGCTTAGGTTATCTAGAAGGGCCCAATGAGCAGTTCTTC.